This TCR beta chain emerged from a study of response to subunit inactivated influenza vaccine. Study results and limitations: A suggestion made by the authors is that each seasonal influenza vaccination recruits few new T cells.

TCRdb analysed the RT-PCR reads with MiXCR anew, one entry per CDR3 protein. The sample lists about 800,000 distinct CDR3 sequences, 21% seen once, with about 9.4% in the top ten. Note on this clonotype: Its antigen is unidentified.

This receptor was obtained from a man aged 45-65 years who received an inactivated influenza vaccine. Sample: PBMCs from blood, taken 5 days after vaccination.

CDR3 sequence: CASSLEVSYNEQFF. The CDR3 bases are TGTGCCAGCAGCTTGGAGGTCTCCTACAATGAGCAGTTCTTC. This sequence joins TRBV7-9 and TRBJ2-1, with D possibly TRBD2 on 5 matching bases. From germline, CDR1 is SEHNR and CDR2 FQNEAQ (reference sequence). The CDR3 has 14 amino acids. The V gene lost 3 bases and the J gene lost 0 bases, with 6 bases spanning the gap.